Following are 10 T cell receptor beta chains from one sample sequenced in a study of long-term antiretroviral therapy in people with HIV. A v3.0 immunoSEQ assay was performed at survey level. Generated by immunoSEQ multiplex PCR, the TCRdb table keeps only in-frame clones and is missing some. The sample carries some 28,000 clones, about 94% recorded once. The source was unsorted PBMCs, collected 6.2 years after starting antiretroviral therapy. The receptors were gathered from a man aged 40-49 years with HIV.

V and J are TRBV6-5 and TRBJ2-1, with TRBD1 matching over 10 bases. Losses at the gene ends were 6 bases for V and 9 bases for J; bases not matched to a gene: 11. The CDR3 extends over 15 amino acids. Germline CDR1 is MNHEY and CDR2 is SVGAGI. Written as DNA, the CDR3 is TGTGCCAGCAGGGGGGACAGGGGATTCAGGAGTGAGCAGTTCTTC. It yields the protein CASRGDRGFRSEQFF.

DNA of the CDR3: TGTGCCAGCAGCTTAGGGCAGGATGGCTACACCTTC. Amino acid sequence: CASSLGQDGYTF. The chain combines TRBV11-2 with TRBJ1-2; D remains ambiguous. This CDR3 comprises 12 residues. Trimming cost V 1 base and J 6 bases, with 6 bases left between them. Germline loops: CDR1 SGHAT, CDR2 FQNNGV. The full variable domain, its missing parts supplied by reference TRBV11-2 and TRBJ1-2, is EAGVAQSPRYKIIEKRQSVAFWCNPISGHATLYWYQQILGQGPKLLIQFQNNGVVDDSQLPKDRFSAERLKGVDSTLKIQPAKLEDSAVYLCASSLGQDGYTFGSGTRLTVV.

The J gene is TRBJ2-1, the V gene TRBV28; TRBD1 agrees at 7 bases. Trimming at V came to 2 bases and at J to 11 bases, leaving 3 bases not matched to a gene. CDR3 size: 12 residues. Germline lookup yields CDR1 MDHEN and CDR2 SYDVKM. The CDR3, as DNA: TGTGCCAGCAGTTTAGAGACAGGGCAGCAGTTCTTC. Protein sequence: CASSLETGQQFF.

The gene calls are TRBV13 and TRBJ2-7; 10 bases line up with TRBD2. CDR3 size: 16 residues. Germline CDR1 is PRHDT and CDR2 is FYEKMQ (reference sequence). Unmatched junction bases numbered 10, after V lost 4 bases and J lost 4 bases. The CDR3 loop is CASSSDASGRMYEQYF. Written as DNA, the CDR3 is TGTGCCAGCAGCTCCGACGCTAGCGGGAGAATGTACGAGCAGTACTTC. Full variable domain (rest looked up from reference TRBV13 and TRBJ2-7): AAGVIQSPRHLIKEKRETATLKCYPIPRHDTVYWYQQGPGQDPQFLISFYEKMQSDKGSIPDRFSAQQFSDYHSELNMSSLELGDSALYFCASSSDASGRMYEQYFGPGTRLTVT.

The chain carries TRBV10-3 and TRBJ2-1; 15 bases align to TRBD2. This CDR3 is 18 amino acids long. V was clipped by 3 bases and J by 7 bases; unmatched bases: 10. Germline V gene lookup returns CDR1 ENHRY and CDR2 SYGVKD. The chain's CDR3 is CAISDISGTSGRPNEQFF. The CDR3 DNA reads TGTGCCATCAGTGACATATCCGGGACTAGCGGGAGGCCGAATGAGCAGTTCTTC.

This clone was found once. The chain has TRBV14 and TRBJ1-2, with D hard to call. The germline V gene has CDR1 SGHDN and CDR2 FVKESK. With 4 bases removed from V and 8 bases from J, the gap between germline ends came to 11 bases. The CDR3 is 12 amino acids. This CDR3 is CASSPPLGGYTF. For the CDR3, the DNA is TGTGCCAGCAGCCCGCCCCTGGGCGGCTACACCTTC. The whole variable domain, filled in from reference TRBV14 and TRBJ1-2, reads EAGVTQFPSHSVIEKGQTVTLRCDPISGHDNLYWYRRVMGKEIKFLLHFVKESKQDESGMPNNRFLAERTGGTYSTLKVQPAELEDSGVYFCASSPPLGGYTFGSGTRLTVV.

This clone was seen only once. The rearrangement joins TRBV5-1 to TRBJ2-3; TRBD1 matches 8 bases. V lost 3 bases, J lost 2 bases, and 5 bases stayed unmatched. CDR1 and CDR2 from the germline V gene are SGHRS and YFSETQ. The CDR3 consists of 15 residues. CDR3 in amino acids: CASSSGDRNTDTQYF. The DNA of the CDR3 is TGCGCCAGCAGCTCAGGGGACAGGAACACAGATACGCAGTATTTT.

The rearrangement joins TRBV7-3 to TRBJ2-3; maybe TRBD1 (5 bases). The CDR3 has 12 residues. In germline, CDR1 is SGHTA, CDR2 FQGTGA. V lost 2 bases and J lost 8, with 8 bases in between. The CDR3 is CASSLQGSTQYF. CDR3 sequence (DNA): TGTGCCAGCAGCTTACAGGGAAGTACGCAGTATTTT.

V usage is TRBV7-2 and J usage is TRBJ2-3, with TRBD1 matching 10 bases. CDR3 length: 15 residues. Germline V gene sequence: CDR1 SGHTA, CDR2 FQGNSA. The trim removed 5 bases at V and 4 bases at J, leaving 6 bases unmatched. The CDR3 sequence: CASSTRTGGPDTQYF. CDR3 coding DNA: TGTGCCAGCAGCACTCGGACAGGGGGTCCAGATACGCAGTATTTT.

The chain joins TRBV7-2 to TRBJ2-1; TRBD2 matches 8 bases. Germline CDR1 reads SGHTA; CDR2 reads FQGNSA. There are 17 residues in the CDR3. V shed 7 bases, J shed 0 bases, and the junction held 11 bases outside the gene matches. CDR3 protein: CASTTGGAGSSYNEQFF. CDR3 nucleotide sequence: TGTGCCAGCACCACCGGGGGGGCGGGAAGCTCCTACAATGAGCAGTTCTTC.